The subject of this entry is one T cell receptor beta chain. What it binds is not known. Only in-frame clones appear in the TCRdb table, and some are missing; sequencing was by immunoSEQ multiplex PCR. Among approximately 20,000 clones listed, around 82% were seen once. The data were taken from a study of OX40 agonist ivuxolimab in advanced cancers. As for the study in general: Patients were treated with ivuxolimab, an agonistic anti-OX40 (CD134) antibody. The study, taken as a whole, reports: Some nonresponders likewise displayed low normalized T-cell clonal expansion. The authors did not determine the antigen specificity of the expanded peripheral T cells.

The CDR3 consists of 12 residues. The germline CDR1 and CDR2 sequences are MNHEY and SMNVEV (reference sequence). Trimming took 7 bases from V and 8 from J, leaving 12 bases between them. The sequencing used CD4+ or CD8+ T cells sorted from blood, collected in a trial of the OX40 agonist ivuxolimab. The TCR originated in an adult with an advanced solid tumor such as melanoma, head and neck, liver or kidney cancer. V is TRBV27 and J is TRBJ2-1, with D unclear. In DNA, the CDR3 is TGTGCCAGCACAAAGGTGGTGGATGAGCAGTTCTTC. Amino acids: CASTKVVDEQFF.